This TCR beta chain emerged from a study of T-cell memory formation after mild COVID-19. For the study at large: TCR clustering was largely donor specific. Overall study results and limits: Within pre-infection memory, some responding clones were found, suggesting cross-reactive memory joined. Day 15 to 85 contracting clones showed balanced CD4/CD8; day 15 to 37 expanders favored CD4+.

One entry per CDR3 protein results from TCRdb running MiXCR on the 5' RACE reads. The repertoire holds around 200,000 distinct CDR3 sequences, with 15% to 20% as singletons. Details on this clonotype: Antigen unknown.

CDR3 length: 14 amino acids. With 6 bases clipped from V and 12 bases from J, the junction kept 13 bases outside the gene matches. The rearrangement uses TRBV12-3 or TRBV12-4 and TRBJ2-2, with 7 bases lining up with TRBD1. Specimen: PBMCs or a T cell subset sorted from them (not recorded which). This TCR was recovered from an adult woman who had mild COVID-19 (a few samples of this study predate the infection). Cell type and time point are not known. The DNA of the CDR3 is TGTGCCAGCAGGAACGGACAGGTAGACGGAAAGCTGTTTTTT. As protein: CASRNGQVDGKLFF.